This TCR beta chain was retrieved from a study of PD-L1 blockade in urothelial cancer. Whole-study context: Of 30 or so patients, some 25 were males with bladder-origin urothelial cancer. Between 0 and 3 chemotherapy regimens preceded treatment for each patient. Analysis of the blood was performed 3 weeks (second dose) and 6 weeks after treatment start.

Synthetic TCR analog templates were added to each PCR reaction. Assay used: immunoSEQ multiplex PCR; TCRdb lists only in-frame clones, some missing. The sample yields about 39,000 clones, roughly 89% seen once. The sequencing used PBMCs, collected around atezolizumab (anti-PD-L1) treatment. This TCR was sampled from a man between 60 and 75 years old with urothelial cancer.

CDR3 bases: TGTGCCAGCAACCCCTCCGGGACAGGGGGTTACTACGAGCAGTACTTC. It translates to CASNPSGTGGYYEQYF. The chain uses TRBV28 and TRBJ2-7, with 11 bases fitting TRBD1. V lost 7 bases and J lost 3; bases outside the gene matches: 11. CDR3 size: 16 residues. Germline V CDR1 and CDR2: MDHEN, SYDVKM.